In its sample, the clone carrying this T cell receptor (beta chain) was seen once. Reverse transcription of roughly 0.5 to 1 ug RNA was performed with random hexamers. TCRdb used MiXCR to reprocess the immunoSEQ multiplex PCR reads, holding one entry per CDR3 protein. This table holds some 200,000 distinct CDR3 sequences, nearly 97% found once. CD8+ and CD4+ T cells circulating in blood were sequenced for TCR beta. This sample was included in a study of CD8 T cells in Susac syndrome. There are 15 residues in the CDR3. The germline V gene has CDR1 MDHEN and CDR2 SYDVKM. Trimming took off 4 bases at V and 0 bases at J, with 10 bases between the two ends.

The clonotype originates from a human donor with Susac syndrome. The sequencing sample was made of CD4+ T cells from PBMCs. The V call is TRBV28, the J call TRBJ2-1, with a possible D match to TRBD1 (5 bases). CDR3 nucleotides: TGTGCCAGCAGTTATCAGGGCAGCTCCTACAATGAGCAGTTCTTC. Translated: CASSYQGSSYNEQFF.